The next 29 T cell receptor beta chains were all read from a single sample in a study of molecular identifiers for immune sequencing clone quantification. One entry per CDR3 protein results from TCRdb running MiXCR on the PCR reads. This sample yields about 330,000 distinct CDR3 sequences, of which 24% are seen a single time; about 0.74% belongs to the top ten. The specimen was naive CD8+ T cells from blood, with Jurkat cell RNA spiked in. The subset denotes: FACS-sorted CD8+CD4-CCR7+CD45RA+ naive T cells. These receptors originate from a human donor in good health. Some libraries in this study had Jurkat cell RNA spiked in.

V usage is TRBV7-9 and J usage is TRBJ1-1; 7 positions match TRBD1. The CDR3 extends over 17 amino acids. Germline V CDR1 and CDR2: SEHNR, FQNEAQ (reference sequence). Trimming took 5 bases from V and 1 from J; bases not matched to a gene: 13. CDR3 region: CASSPPLRDRENTEAFF. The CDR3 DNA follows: TGTGCCAGCAGCCCGCCCCTCCGGGACAGAGAGAACACTGAAGCTTTCTTT.

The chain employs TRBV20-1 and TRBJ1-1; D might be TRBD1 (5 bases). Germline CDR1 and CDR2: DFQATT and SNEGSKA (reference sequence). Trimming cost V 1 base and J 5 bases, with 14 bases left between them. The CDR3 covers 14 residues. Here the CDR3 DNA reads TGCAGTGCTAGAGCCCTACAGGACACAACTGAAGCTTTCTTT. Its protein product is CSARALQDTTEAFF.

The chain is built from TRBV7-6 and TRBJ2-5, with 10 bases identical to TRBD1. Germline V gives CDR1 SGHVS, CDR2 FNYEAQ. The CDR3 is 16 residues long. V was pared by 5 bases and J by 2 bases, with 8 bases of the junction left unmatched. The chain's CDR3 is CASSPRDRGSQETQYF. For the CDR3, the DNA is TGTGCCAGCAGCCCCCGGGACAGGGGTTCTCAAGAGACCCAGTACTTC.

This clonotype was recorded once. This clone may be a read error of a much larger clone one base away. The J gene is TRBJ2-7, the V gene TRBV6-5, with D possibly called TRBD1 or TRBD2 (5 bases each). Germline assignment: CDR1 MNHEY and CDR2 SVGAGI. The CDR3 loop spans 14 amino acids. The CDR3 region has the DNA TGTACCAGCAGGCCCGGGACCGACCCTTACGAGCAGTACTTC. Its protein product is CTSRPGTDPYEQYF.

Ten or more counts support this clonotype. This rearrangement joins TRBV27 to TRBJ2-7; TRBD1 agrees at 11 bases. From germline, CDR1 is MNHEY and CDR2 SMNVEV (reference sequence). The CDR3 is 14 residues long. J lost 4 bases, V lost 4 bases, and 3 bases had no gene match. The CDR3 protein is CASSWTGGWYEQYF. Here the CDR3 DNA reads TGTGCCAGCAGTTGGACAGGGGGCTGGTACGAGCAGTACTTC.

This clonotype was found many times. For the CDR3, the DNA is TGTGCCAGCACCCCTTCTTGGGACACTGAAGCTTTCTTT. The encoded protein is CASTPSWDTEAFF. The chain uses TRBV12-3 or TRBV12-4 and TRBJ1-1, with no clear D. Trimming took off 7 bases at V and 3 bases at J, with 12 bases between the two ends. The CDR3 has 13 amino acids.

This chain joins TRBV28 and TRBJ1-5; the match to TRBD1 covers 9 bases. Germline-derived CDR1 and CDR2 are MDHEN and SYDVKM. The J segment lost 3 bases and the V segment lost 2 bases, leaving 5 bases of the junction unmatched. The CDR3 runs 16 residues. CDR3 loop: CASSLLGQGNNQPQHF. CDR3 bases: TGTGCCAGCAGTTTACTGGGACAGGGCAACAATCAGCCCCAGCATTTT.

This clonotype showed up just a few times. CDR3 sequence: CASIRPSGTEAFF. CDR3 nucleotides: TGTGCCAGCATCCGACCATCGGGGACTGAAGCTTTCTTT. The chain has TRBV6-2 or TRBV6-3 and TRBJ1-1; D unclear. This CDR3 has 13 residues. Germline V lookup: CDR1 MNHEY, CDR2 SVGEGT. Trimming took 7 bases from V and 5 from J, leaving 14 bases between them.

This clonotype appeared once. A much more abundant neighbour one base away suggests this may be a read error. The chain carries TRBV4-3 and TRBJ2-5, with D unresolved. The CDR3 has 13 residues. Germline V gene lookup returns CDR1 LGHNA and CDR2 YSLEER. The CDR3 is CASSTREGEPQYF. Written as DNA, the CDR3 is TGCGCCAGCAGCACCCGAGAAGGAGAGCCCCAGTACTTC.

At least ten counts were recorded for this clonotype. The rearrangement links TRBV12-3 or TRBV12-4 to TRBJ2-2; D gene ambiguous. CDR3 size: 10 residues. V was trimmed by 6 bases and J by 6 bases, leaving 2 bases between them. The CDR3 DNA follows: TGTGCCAGCAGCTCCGGGGAGCTGTTTTTT. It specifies CASSSGELFF.

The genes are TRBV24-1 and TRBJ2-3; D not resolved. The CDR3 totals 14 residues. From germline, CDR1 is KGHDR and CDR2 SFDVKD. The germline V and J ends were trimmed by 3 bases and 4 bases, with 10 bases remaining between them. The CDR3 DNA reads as TGTGCCACCAGTGATGCCGGCAGCCCAGATACGCAGTATTTT. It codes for CATSDAGSPDTQYF.

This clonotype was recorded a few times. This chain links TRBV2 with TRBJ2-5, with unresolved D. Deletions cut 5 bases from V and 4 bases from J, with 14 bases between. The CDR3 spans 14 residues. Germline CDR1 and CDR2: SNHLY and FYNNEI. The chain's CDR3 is CASSPVGGTETQYF. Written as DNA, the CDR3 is TGTGCCAGCAGTCCCGTGGGCGGAACAGAGACCCAGTACTTC.

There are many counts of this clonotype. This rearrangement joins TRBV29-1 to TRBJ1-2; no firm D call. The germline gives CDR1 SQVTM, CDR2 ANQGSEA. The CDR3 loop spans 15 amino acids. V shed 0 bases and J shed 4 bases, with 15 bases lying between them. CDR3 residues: CSVEEWSALGYGYTF. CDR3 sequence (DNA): TGCAGCGTTGAAGAGTGGTCGGCACTCGGCTATGGCTACACCTTC. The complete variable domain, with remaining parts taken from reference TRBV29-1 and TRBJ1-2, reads SAVISQKPSRDICQRGTSLTIQCQVDSQVTMMFWYRQQPGQSLTLIATANQGSEATYESGFVIDKFPISRPNLTFSTLTVSNMSPEDSSIYLCSVEEWSALGYGYTFGSGTRLTVV.

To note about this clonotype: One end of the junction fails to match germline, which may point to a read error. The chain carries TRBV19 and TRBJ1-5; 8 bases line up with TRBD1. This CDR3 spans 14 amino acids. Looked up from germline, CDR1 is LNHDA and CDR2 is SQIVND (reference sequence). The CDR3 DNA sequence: TGTGTCAGTAGTATCGGACAGGGAGATCAGCCCCAGCATTTT. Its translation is CVSSIGQGDQPQHF.

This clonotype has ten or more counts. The chain's CDR3 is CASRAGTEFEAFF. In DNA form, the CDR3 reads TGTGCCAGCAGGGCCGGGACAGAGTTTGAAGCTTTCTTT. The chain uses TRBV5-4 and TRBJ1-1, with TRBD1 identical over 7 bases. This CDR3 contains 13 residues. V lost 5 bases, J lost 7 bases, and 8 bases stayed unmatched. Germline loops: CDR1 SGHNT, CDR2 YYREEE (reference sequence).

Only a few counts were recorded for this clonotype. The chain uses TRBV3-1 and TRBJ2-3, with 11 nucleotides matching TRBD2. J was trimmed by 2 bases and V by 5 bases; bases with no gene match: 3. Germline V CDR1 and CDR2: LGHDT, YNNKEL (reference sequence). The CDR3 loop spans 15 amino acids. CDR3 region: CASSGTSGHTDTQYF. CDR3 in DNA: TGTGCCAGCAGCGGGACTAGCGGACACACAGATACGCAGTATTTT.

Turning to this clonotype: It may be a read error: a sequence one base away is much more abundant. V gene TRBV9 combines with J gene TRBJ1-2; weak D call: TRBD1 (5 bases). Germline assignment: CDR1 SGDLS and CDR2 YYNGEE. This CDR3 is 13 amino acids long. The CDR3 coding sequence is TGTGCCAACAGCGTGGGACGGAACTATGGCTACACCTTC. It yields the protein CANSVGRNYGYTF. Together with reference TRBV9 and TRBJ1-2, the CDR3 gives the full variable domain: DSGVTQTPKHLITATGQRVTLRCSPRSGDLSVYWYQQSLDQGLQFLIQYYNGEERAKGNILERFSAQQFPDLHSELNLSSLELGDSALYFCANSVGRNYGYTFGSGTRLTVV.

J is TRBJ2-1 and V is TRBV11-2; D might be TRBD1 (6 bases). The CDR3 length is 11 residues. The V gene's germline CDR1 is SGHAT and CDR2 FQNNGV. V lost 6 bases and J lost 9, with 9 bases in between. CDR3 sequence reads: CASRGRGEQFF. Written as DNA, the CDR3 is TGTGCCAGCAGGGGCAGGGGTGAGCAGTTCTTC.

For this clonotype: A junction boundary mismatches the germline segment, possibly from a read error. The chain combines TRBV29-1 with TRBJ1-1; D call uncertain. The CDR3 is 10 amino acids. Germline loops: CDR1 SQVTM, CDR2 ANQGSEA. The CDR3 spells CRGDLGEALF. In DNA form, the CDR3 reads TGCCGCGGTGACTTAGGAGAAGCTCTCTTT. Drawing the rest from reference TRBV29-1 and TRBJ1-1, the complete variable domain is SAVISQKPSRDICQRGTSLTIQCQVDSQVTMMFWYRQQPGQSLTLIATANQGSEATYESGFVIDKFPISRPNLTFSTLTVSNMSPEDSSIYLCRGDLGEALFGQGTRLTVV.

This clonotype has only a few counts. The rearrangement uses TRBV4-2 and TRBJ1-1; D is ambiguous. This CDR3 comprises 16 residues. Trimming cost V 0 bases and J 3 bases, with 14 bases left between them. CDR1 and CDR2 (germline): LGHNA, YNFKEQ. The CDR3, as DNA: TGTGCCAGCAGCCAAGAGGCCAATCTCGGAGACACTGAAGCTTTCTTT. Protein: CASSQEANLGDTEAFF.

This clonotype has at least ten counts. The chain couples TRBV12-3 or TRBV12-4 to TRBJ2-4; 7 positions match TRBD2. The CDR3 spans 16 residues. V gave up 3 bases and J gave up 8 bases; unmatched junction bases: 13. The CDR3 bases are TGTGCCAGCAGTTTTAGCCTAGCGGCCGCCGTGGACATTCAGTACTTC. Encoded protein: CASSFSLAAAVDIQYF.

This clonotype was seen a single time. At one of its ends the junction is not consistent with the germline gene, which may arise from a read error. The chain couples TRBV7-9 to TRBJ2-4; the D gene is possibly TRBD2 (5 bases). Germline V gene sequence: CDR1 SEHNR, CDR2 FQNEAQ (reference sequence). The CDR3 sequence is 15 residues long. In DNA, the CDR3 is TGTGCCAGCAGCTTAGGTCGGGGAACCAAAAACATTCGGTACTTC. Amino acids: CASSLGRGTKNIRYF.

In nucleotides, the CDR3 is TGCGCCAGCAGCCAAGGCGTCACCAACGAGCAGTACTTC. This encodes CASSQGVTNEQYF. This chain uses TRBV4-3 with TRBJ2-7; D call uncertain. The CDR3 loop spans 13 amino acids. Germline V gene lookup returns CDR1 LGHNA and CDR2 YSLEER. Trimming took 1 base from V and 5 from J, leaving 9 bases between them.

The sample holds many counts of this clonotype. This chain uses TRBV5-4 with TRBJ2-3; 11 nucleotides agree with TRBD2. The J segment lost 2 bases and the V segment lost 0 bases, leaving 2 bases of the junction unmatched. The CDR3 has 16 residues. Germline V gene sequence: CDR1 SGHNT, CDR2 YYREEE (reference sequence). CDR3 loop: CASSLEGLADTDTQYF. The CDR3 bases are TGTGCCAGCAGCTTGGAGGGACTAGCGGACACAGATACGCAGTATTTT.

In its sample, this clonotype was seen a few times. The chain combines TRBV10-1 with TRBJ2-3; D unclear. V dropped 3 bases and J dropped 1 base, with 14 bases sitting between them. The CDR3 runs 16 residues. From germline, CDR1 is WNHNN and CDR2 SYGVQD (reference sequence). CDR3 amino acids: CASSEVPSLGTDTQYF. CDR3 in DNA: TGCGCCAGCAGTGAAGTTCCCTCATTGGGCACAGATACGCAGTATTTT.

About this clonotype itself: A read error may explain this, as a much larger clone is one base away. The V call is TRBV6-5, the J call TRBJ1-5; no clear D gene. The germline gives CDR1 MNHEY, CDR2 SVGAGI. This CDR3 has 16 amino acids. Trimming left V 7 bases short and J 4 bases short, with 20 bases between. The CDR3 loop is CASTRNLRYRNQPQHF. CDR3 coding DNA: TGTGCCAGCACCCGTAATTTGAGGTACCGAAATCAGCCCCAGCATTTT.

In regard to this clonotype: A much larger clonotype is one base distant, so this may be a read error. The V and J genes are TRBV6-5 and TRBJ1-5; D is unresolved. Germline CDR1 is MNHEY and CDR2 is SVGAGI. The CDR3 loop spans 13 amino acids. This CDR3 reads CANSYSASPPQHF. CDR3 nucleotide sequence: TGTGCCAACAGTTACTCGGCTTCCCCGCCCCAGCATTTT.

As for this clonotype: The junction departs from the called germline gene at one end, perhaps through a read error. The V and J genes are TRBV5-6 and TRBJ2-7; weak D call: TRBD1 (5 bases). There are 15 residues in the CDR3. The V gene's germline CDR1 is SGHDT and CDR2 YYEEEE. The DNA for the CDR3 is TGTGCCAGCAGCTTGAAAGAGGCGCAGGGCTACGAGCAGTGCTTC. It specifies CASSLKEAQGYEQCF.

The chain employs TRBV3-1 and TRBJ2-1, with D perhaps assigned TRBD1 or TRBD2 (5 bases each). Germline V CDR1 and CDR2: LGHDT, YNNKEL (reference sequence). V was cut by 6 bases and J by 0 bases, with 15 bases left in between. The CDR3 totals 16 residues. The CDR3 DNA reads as TGTGCCAGCAGAGGGGACGGGCAGAGCTCCTACAATGAGCAGTTCTTC. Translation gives CASRGDGQSSYNEQFF.